This T cell receptor beta chain was sequenced in a study of cytomegalovirus exposure and HLA in healthy donors. Primers: 60 Vbeta forward and 13 Jbeta reverse. Sequenced by immunoSEQ multiplex PCR; TCRdb stores in-frame clones only, minus some. This table holds about 150,000 clones, approximately 75% found once. Concerning this clone itself: The antigen remains unidentified.

Study-wide points: Within the data, a cluster of highly shared sequence variants was likely a sequencing artifact. Productive rates of about 90% or about 30% were seen for most TCR beta V segments in an earlier analysis. A later analysis reportedly found that, within productive TCRs, an Asian-associated ancestry cluster had fewer N-insertions than the mean observed across the roughly 690 donors.

This sequence originates from a male donor in good health and CMV-seronegative. Material for sequencing was PBMCs.

CDR3 coding DNA: TGTGCCAGCAGCTTGGGTAGTTTCACAGATACGCAGTATTTT. Translated: CASSLGSFTDTQYF. The chain recombines TRBV5-6 with TRBJ2-3; D not certain. Germline V gene lookup returns CDR1 SGHDT and CDR2 YYEEEE. CDR3 length: 14 amino acids. The V end lost 0 bases, the J end lost 2 bases, and 7 bases lay between the germline ends.